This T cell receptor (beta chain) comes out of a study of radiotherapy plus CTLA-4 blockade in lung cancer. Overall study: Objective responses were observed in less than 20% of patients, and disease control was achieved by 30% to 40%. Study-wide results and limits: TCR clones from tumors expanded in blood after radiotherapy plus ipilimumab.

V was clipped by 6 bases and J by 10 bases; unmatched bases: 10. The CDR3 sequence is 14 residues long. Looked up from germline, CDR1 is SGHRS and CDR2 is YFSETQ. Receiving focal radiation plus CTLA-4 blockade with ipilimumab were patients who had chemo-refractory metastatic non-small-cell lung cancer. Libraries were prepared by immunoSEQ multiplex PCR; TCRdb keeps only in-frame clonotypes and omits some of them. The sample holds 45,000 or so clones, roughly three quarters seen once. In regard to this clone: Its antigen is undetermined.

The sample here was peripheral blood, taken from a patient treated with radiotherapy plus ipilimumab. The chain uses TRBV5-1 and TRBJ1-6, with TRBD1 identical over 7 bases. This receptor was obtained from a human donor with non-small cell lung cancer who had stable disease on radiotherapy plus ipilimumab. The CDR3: CASKEGAINSPLHF. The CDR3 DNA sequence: TGCGCCAGCAAGGAGGGGGCAATTAACTCACCCCTCCACTTT.